This section outlines one TCR beta chain sequence together with its context. The antigen is not known. One base away lies a much larger clone, so this may be a sequencing read error. The sample comes from a study of molecular identifiers for immune sequencing clone quantification. Previously described methods and listed TCR primers were employed for the bulk TCR libraries. TCRdb redid the calling of the PCR reads with MiXCR, one entry per CDR3 protein. The table lists about 640,000 distinct CDR3 sequences, less than 20% of them singletons. Germline CDR1 is MDHEN and CDR2 is SYDVKM. The ends were cut back, 9 bases at V and 6 bases at J, with 17 bases in the middle. This CDR3 is 13 amino acids long. General study results and limits: Over 97% of effector molecules, but under 1% in naive cells, were held by clones with more than 20 RNA copies.

With 10%, 30% or 50% of RNA, about 20,000 to 1,100,000 naive CD8 T cells were sequenced. The genes are TRBV28 and TRBJ1-1; no reliable D call. The sample taken for sequencing was naive CD8+ T cells from blood, with Jurkat cell RNA spiked in. Subset of the sample: FACS-sorted CD8+CD4-CCR7+CD45RA+ naive T cells. The sequence came from a human donor in good health. Some libraries in this study had Jurkat cell RNA spiked in. CDR3 sequence (DNA): TGTGCCAGTCGACGAATTCGGTGGTCTGAAGCTTTCTTT. Protein sequence: CASRRIRWSEAFF.